One sample yielded the 9 T cell receptor beta chains listed below, sequenced in a study of cytotoxic CD8 clonotypes in ibrutinib-treated CLL (dated by TCRdb to about 2021). This specimen's time point label, per the study, means: roughly 23 months on ibrutinib. Receptors were amplified or captured by the immunoSEQ multiplex PCR assay. TCRdb carries this immuneACCESS record with in-frame sequences only. Its versions omit some clonotypes, under half of them owing to an unresolved V gene in the studies checked, with the rest unexplained. The sample includes about 120,000 clones, with 55% to 75% observed a single time. The ten largest clones add up to more than 35% of the sample. Sequenced material: PBMCs, taken after 24 months of ibrutinib treatment. The receptors derive from a human donor with chronic lymphocytic leukemia.

This clone occurred many times. V and J are TRBV9 and TRBJ1-6; 7 bases fit TRBD1. Germline V gene lookup returns CDR1 SGDLS and CDR2 YYNGEE. J gave up 4 bases and V 3 bases, and 4 bases lay outside the gene matches. The CDR3 is made up of 15 amino acids. CDR3 nucleotides: TGTGCCAGCAGCGCCCCGGGACAGTATAATTCACCCCTCCACTTT. Translating it yields CASSAPGQYNSPLHF.

V usage is TRBV30 and J usage is TRBJ2-3; 11 nucleotides line up with TRBD2. With V trimmed by 3 bases and J by 5 bases, 4 bases remained unmatched. Germline V gene data show CDR1 as GTSNPN and CDR2 as SVGIG (reference sequence). The CDR3 has 14 amino acids. The chain's CDR3 is CAWRTSGDRDTQYF. The DNA of the CDR3 is TGTGCCTGGAGGACTAGCGGGGACCGAGATACGCAGTATTTT. The full variable domain, in which reference TRBV30 and TRBJ2-3 provide the parts outside the CDR3, is SQTIHQWPATLVQPVGSPLSLECTVEGTSNPNLYWYRQAAGRGLQLLFYSVGIGQISSEVPQNLSASRPQDRQFILSSKKLLLSDSGFYLCAWRTSGDRDTQYFGPGTRLTVL.

This clone was seen a single time. J is TRBJ2-5 and V is TRBV5-1, with D possibly being TRBD2 (5 bases). The CDR3 is 13 residues long. In germline, CDR1 is SGHRS, CDR2 YFSETQ. Between the trimmed V and J ends, which lost 4 bases and 2 bases, there was a span of 9 bases. The CDR3, as DNA: TGCGCCAGCAGCCAAAGCGGTCAAGAGACCCAGTACTTC. It translates to CASSQSGQETQYF.

The chain carries TRBV6-6 and TRBJ1-1; TRBD1 might be the D (5 bases). The CDR3 length is 16 residues. The V gene's germline CDR1 is MNHNY and CDR2 SVGAGI (reference sequence). Deletions cut 0 bases from V and 0 bases from J, with 11 bases between. CDR3 residues: CASSYSPPGMNTEAFF. The CDR3 DNA is TGTGCCAGCAGTTACTCTCCGCCAGGGATGAACACTGAAGCTTTCTTT.

The rearrangement links TRBV9 to TRBJ2-7; 10 bases line up with TRBD2. Germline CDR1 and CDR2: SGDLS and YYNGEE. The CDR3 is made up of 13 amino acids. The ends lost 5 bases at V and 3 bases at J; junction bases unmatched: 2. The CDR3 bases are TGTGCCAGCAGACCTAGCGGGGGCTACGAGCAGTACTTC. It is translated as CASRPSGGYEQYF.

This clone occurred many times. The J gene is TRBJ1-2, the V gene TRBV25-1, with 7 bases aligning to TRBD1. CDR1 is MGHDK and CDR2 is SYGVNS in the germline V gene. The CDR3 length is 16 residues. V dropped 3 bases and J dropped 3; count of bases not matched to a gene: 10. The CDR3 nucleotides read TGTGCCAGCAGTGACCCTGGGACAGCCGGCGACTATGGCTACACCTTC. This sequence encodes CASSDPGTAGDYGYTF.

In this sample, this clone turned up a few times. The V gene is TRBV11-2, the J gene TRBJ1-2; D possibly corresponds to TRBD1 (6 bases). Germline CDR1 is SGHAT and CDR2 is FQNNGV. V lost 1 base and J lost 6, with 12 bases in between. The CDR3 has 14 amino acids. CDR3 loop: CASSLAQGRDGYTF. CDR3 sequence (DNA): TGTGCCAGCAGCTTAGCTCAGGGGAGGGATGGCTACACCTTC.

This clone was seen only a few times. This rearrangement joins TRBV7-9 to TRBJ1-2; 7 positions match TRBD1. The trim removed 5 bases at V and 7 bases at J, leaving 7 bases unmatched. The CDR3 covers 13 residues. Per germline, CDR1 SEHNR and CDR2 FQNEAQ (reference sequence). The CDR3 region has the DNA TGTGCCAGCAGCGTCAAACAGGGGATTGGCTACACCTTC. It encodes CASSVKQGIGYTF.

This clone was detected only a few times. The rearrangement joins TRBV5-1 to TRBJ2-1, with 9 positions matching TRBD1. This CDR3 has 15 residues. Per the germline V gene, CDR1 is SGHRS and CDR2 is YFSETQ. Unmatched junction bases numbered 2, after V lost 0 bases and J lost 4 bases. CDR3: CASSLVGQGYNEQFF. Written as DNA, the CDR3 is TGCGCCAGCAGCTTGGTGGGACAGGGATACAATGAGCAGTTCTTC.